Shown below are 17 T cell receptor beta chains from a single sample sequenced in a study of blood T cells in healthy people across ages (dated by TCRdb to 2014 to 2015). Receptor libraries were prepared by 5' RACE. Sequenced on an Illumina HiSeq 2500. The second PCR ran for roughly 7 to 12 cycles and used a J-beta primer mix along with a sample-barcoded 5' primer. TCRdb ran its own pipeline on the public reads, namely fastp trimming at Q25 and MiXCR clone calling, and kept in-frame beta chains. CDR3 protein sequences are deduplicated, and each keeps its most common genes and DNA. This sample has some 760,000 distinct CDR3 sequences in its table, and 25% of those were observed once. The biggest ten clones account for 9.4% of the sample. These sequences were also reported in another study, on T cells of mothers and their children.

The material sequenced was blood. The receptors shown here come from a boy younger than 18 in good health.

The genes are TRBV14 and TRBJ1-4; D is unresolved. The ends were cut back, 2 bases at V and 4 bases at J, with 8 bases in the middle. CDR1 is SGHDN and CDR2 is FVKESK in the germline V gene. The CDR3 consists of 14 residues. The CDR3 DNA is TGTGCCAGCAGCCAACAGACGGATAATGAAAAACTGTTTTTT. It translates to CASSQQTDNEKLFF. The full variable domain, completed using reference TRBV14 and TRBJ1-4, is EAGVTQFPSHSVIEKGQTVTLRCDPISGHDNLYWYRRVMGKEIKFLLHFVKESKQDESGMPNNRFLAERTGGTYSTLKVQPAELEDSGVYFCASSQQTDNEKLFFGSGTQLSVL.

The V call is TRBV4-2, the J call TRBJ1-4, with D unresolved. The CDR3 length is 16 residues. Trimming took 1 base from V and 1 from J, leaving 10 bases between them. From germline, CDR1 is LGHNA and CDR2 YNFKEQ. The DNA of the CDR3 is TGTGCCAGCAGCCAAGGCGAACGGGGAACTAATGAAAAACTGTTTTTT. It translates to CASSQGERGTNEKLFF.

V and J are TRBV12-3 or TRBV12-4 and TRBJ2-1; a possible D gene is TRBD2 (6 bases). CDR3 length: 15 residues. V lost 2 bases to trimming and J lost 1 base, with 9 bases between them. CDR3 coding DNA: TGTGCCAGCAGTTTAATCGGGACTTCCTACAATGAGCAGTTCTTC. This sequence encodes CASSLIGTSYNEQFF.

This chain connects TRBV20-1 to TRBJ2-3; D is perhaps TRBD1 or TRBD2 (5 bases each). Germline values: CDR1 DFQATT, CDR2 SNEGSKA (reference sequence). V shed 1 base and J shed 4 bases, with 15 bases lying between them. This CDR3 contains 15 residues. DNA for the CDR3: TGCAGTGCTAGAGTTGCCGGGGCTAGATCAGATACGCAGTATTTT. Translation: CSARVAGARSDTQYF.

This chain uses TRBV29-1 with TRBJ2-3; TRBD1 agrees at 9 bases. Germline loops: CDR1 SQVTM, CDR2 ANQGSEA. The CDR3 contains 15 residues. Trimming took 3 bases from V and 1 from J; bases not matched to a gene: 5. CDR3 nucleotides: TGCAGCGTTGATCACCGGACAGGGGGCACAGATACGCAGTATTTT. This encodes CSVDHRTGGTDTQYF.

This clonotype has a handful of counts. This chain joins TRBV6-2 or TRBV6-3 and TRBJ2-7, with D perhaps TRBD1 (5 bases). This CDR3 region has 12 residues. The V and J ends lost 1 base and 6 bases respectively, with 7 bases between them. Germline CDR1 and CDR2: MNHEY and SVGEGT. The CDR3 nucleotides read TGTGCCAGCAGTTACTTACAGGCCGAGCAGTACTTC. Protein sequence: CASSYLQAEQYF.

The CDR3 loop reads CAISESVPGGTYEQYF. DNA of the CDR3: TGTGCCATCAGTGAGTCAGTCCCTGGGGGAACCTACGAGCAGTACTTC. This chain joins TRBV10-3 and TRBJ2-5; perhaps D is TRBD1 or TRBD2 (5 bases each). TRBJ2-7 explains the end of the DNA better; the J call may be wrong. Germline CDR1 ENHRY, CDR2 SYGVKD. This CDR3 contains 16 residues.

The chain has TRBV13 and TRBJ1-2; perhaps TRBD1 as D (6 bases). Germline CDR1 PRHDT, CDR2 FYEKMQ (reference sequence). Trimming took off 5 bases at V and 4 bases at J, with 23 bases between the two ends. The CDR3 totals 17 residues. The CDR3 here is CASSPKTGEKRGYGYTF. The DNA for the CDR3 is TGTGCCAGCAGCCCGAAGACAGGCGAAAAAAGGGGCTATGGCTACACCTTC.

This clonotype occurred a few times. V usage is TRBV12-3 or TRBV12-4 and J usage is TRBJ2-5; 7 nucleotides agree with TRBD1. CDR3 length: 15 amino acids. V lost 7 bases to trimming and J lost 4 bases; unmatched junction nucleotides: 12. In DNA, the CDR3 is TGTGCCAGCACATCGACAGGGACCCTCACAGAGACCCAGTACTTC. Amino acid sequence: CASTSTGTLTETQYF.

This clonotype was observed a few times. This sequence joins TRBV5-1 and TRBJ2-3; possibly TRBD1 for D (6 bases). Germline loops: CDR1 SGHRS, CDR2 YFSETQ. Trimming left V 4 bases short and J 6 bases short, with 18 bases between. CDR3 size: 15 residues. This chain's CDR3 is CASSPGTTGFDTQYF. The CDR3 coding sequence is TGCGCCAGCAGCCCGGGGACCACAGGGTTTGATACGCAGTATTTT. Variable domain in full (rest from reference TRBV5-1 and TRBJ2-3): KAGVTQTPRYLIKTRGQQVTLSCSPISGHRSVSWYQQTPGQGLQFLFEYFSETQRNKGNFPGRFSGRQFSNSRSEMNVSTLELGDSALYLCASSPGTTGFDTQYFGPGTRLTVL.

V gene TRBV6-5 combines with J gene TRBJ2-3; 7 bases agree with TRBD2. The germline gives CDR1 MNHEY, CDR2 SVGAGI. After removal of 6 bases from V and 3 bases from J, the junction contained 9 bases not matched to a gene. The CDR3 is made up of 15 amino acids. CDR3 in DNA: TGTGCCAGCAGCAGCCTGGGAGGGGCGACAGATACGCAGTATTTT. It specifies CASSSLGGATDTQYF.

The chain employs TRBV28 and TRBJ1-1, with D unresolved. In germline, CDR1 is MDHEN, CDR2 SYDVKM. The CDR3 loop spans 12 amino acids. Trimming removed 4 bases at V and 5 bases at J, with 8 bases between. This CDR3 reads CASSWGKTEAFF. In nucleotides, the CDR3 is TGTGCCAGCAGTTGGGGAAAGACTGAAGCTTTCTTT.

This clonotype appeared a few times. This chain connects TRBV5-5 to TRBJ1-1; TRBD1 matches at 10 bases. Germline V gene data show CDR1 as SGHKS and CDR2 as YYEKEE (reference sequence). After removal of 4 bases from V and 8 bases from J, the junction contained 2 bases not matched to a gene. This CDR3 contains 12 residues. CDR3 coding DNA: TGTGCCAGCAGCCGGGACAGGGGCGAAGCTTTCTTT. It yields the protein CASSRDRGEAFF.

J is TRBJ1-6 and V is TRBV3-1; D is perhaps TRBD1 (5 bases). V was shortened by 3 bases and J by 0 bases, with 15 bases between the two germline ends. This CDR3 contains 18 residues. Germline CDR1 and CDR2: LGHDT and YNNKEL (reference sequence). The CDR3 reads CASSQGPMSGSYNSPLHF. CDR3 DNA sequence: TGTGCCAGCAGCCAGGGGCCCATGTCGGGCTCCTATAATTCACCCCTCCACTTT.

The chain's CDR3 is CASSLGFQPQHF. CDR3 coding DNA: TGTGCCAGCAGCTTAGGTTTTCAGCCCCAGCATTTT. V is TRBV7-2 and J is TRBJ1-5; D not resolved. V was cut by 1 base and J by 6 bases, with 4 bases left in between. This CDR3 comprises 12 residues. Germline lookup yields CDR1 SGHTA and CDR2 FQGNSA.

The chain couples TRBV12-3 or TRBV12-4 to TRBJ2-2, with D unresolved. This CDR3 spans 14 amino acids. V was cut by 7 bases and J by 6 bases, with 15 bases left in between. CDR3 protein: CASTINIGPGELFF. The CDR3 DNA is TGTGCCAGCACTATAAATATTGGTCCCGGGGAGCTGTTTTTT.

The rearrangement joins TRBV7-2 to TRBJ2-5; 7 bases agree with TRBD2. Gene TRBJ2-1 matches the end of the DNA better, so the J call may be wrong. The length of the CDR3 is 17 residues. Germline V gives CDR1 SGHTA, CDR2 FQGNSA. The DNA for the CDR3 is TGTGCCAGCAGCTTAGGGGAGGGAGGCCCCTTTTACAATGAGCAGTTCTTC. Translated, it gives CASSLGEGGPFYNEQFF.